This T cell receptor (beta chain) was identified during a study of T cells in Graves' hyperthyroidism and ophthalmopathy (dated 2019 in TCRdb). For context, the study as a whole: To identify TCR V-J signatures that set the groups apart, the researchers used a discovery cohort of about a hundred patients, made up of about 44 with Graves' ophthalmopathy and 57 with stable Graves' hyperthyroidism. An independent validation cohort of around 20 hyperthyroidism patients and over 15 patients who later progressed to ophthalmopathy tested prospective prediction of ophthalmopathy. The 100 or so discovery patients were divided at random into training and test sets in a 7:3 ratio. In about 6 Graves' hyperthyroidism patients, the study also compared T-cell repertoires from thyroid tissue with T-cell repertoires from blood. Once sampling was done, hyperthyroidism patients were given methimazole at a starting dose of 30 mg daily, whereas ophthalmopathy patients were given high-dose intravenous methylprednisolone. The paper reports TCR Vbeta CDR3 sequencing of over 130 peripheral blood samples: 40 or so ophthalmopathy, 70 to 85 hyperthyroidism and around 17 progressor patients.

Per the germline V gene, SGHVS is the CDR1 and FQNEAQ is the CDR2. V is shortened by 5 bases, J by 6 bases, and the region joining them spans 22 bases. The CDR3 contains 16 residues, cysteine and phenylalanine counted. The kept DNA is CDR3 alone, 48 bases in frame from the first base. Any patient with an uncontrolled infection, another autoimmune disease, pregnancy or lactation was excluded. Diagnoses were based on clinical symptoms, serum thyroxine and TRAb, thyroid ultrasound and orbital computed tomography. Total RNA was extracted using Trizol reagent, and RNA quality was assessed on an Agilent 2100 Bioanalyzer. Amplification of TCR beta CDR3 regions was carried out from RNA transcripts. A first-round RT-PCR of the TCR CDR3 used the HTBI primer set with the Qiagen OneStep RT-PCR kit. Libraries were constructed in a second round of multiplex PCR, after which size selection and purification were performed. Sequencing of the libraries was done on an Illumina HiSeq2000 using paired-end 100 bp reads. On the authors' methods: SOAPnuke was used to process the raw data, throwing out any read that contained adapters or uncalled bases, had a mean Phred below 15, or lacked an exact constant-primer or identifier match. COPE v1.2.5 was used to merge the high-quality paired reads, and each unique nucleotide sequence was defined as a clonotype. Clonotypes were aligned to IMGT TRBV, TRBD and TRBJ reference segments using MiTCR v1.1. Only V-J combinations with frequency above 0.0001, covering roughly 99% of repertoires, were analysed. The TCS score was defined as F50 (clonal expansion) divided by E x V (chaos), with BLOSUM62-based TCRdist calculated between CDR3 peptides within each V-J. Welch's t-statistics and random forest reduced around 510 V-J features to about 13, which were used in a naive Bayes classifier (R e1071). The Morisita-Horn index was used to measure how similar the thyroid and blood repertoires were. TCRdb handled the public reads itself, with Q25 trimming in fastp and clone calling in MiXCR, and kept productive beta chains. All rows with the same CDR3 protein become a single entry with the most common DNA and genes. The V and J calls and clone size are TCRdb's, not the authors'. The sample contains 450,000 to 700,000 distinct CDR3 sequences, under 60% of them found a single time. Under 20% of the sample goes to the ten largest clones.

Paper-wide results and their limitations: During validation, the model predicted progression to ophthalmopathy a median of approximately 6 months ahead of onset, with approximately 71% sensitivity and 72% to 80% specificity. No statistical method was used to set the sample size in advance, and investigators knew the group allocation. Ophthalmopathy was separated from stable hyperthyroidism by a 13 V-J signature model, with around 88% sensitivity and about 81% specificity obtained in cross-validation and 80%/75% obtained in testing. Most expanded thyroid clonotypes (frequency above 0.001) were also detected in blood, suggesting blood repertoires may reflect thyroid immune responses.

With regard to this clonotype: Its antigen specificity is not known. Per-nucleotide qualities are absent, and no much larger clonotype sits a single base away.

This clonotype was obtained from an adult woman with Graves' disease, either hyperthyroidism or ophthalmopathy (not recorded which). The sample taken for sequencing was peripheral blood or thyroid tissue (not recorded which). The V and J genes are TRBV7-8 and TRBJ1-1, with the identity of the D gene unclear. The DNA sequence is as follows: TGTGCCAGCAGCAAAGCCCAGTCCCGGGGTCGCGCTGAAGCTTTCTTT. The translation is CASSKAQSRGRAEAFF.